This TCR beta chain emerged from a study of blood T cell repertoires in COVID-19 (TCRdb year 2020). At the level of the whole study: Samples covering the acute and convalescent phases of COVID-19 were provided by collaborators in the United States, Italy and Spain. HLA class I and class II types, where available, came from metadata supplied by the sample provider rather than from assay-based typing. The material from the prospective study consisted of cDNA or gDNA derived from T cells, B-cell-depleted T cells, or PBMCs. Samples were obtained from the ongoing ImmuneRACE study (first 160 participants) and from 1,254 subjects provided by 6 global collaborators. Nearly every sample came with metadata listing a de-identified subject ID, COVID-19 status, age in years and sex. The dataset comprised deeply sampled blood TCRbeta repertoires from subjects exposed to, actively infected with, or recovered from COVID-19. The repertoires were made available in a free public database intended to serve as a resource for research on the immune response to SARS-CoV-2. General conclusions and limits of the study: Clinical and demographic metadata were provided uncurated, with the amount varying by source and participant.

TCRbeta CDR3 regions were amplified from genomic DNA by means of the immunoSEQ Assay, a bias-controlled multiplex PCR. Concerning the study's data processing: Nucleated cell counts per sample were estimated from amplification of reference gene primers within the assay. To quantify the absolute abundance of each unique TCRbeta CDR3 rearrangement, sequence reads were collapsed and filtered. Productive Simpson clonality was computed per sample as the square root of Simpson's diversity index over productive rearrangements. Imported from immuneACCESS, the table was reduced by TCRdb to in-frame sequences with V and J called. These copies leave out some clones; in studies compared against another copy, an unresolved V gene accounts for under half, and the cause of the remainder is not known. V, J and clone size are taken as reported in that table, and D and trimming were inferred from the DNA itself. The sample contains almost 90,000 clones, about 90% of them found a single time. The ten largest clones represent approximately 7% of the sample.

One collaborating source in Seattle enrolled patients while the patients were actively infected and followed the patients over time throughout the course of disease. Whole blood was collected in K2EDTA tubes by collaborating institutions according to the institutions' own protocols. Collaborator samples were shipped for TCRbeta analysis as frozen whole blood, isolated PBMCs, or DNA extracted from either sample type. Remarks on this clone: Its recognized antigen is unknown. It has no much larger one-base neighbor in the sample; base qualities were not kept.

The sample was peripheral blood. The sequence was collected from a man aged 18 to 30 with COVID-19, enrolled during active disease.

The CDR3 region has the sequence CASSQAFDSLYGYTF. At the DNA level, the sequence is TGTGCCAGCAGCCAAGCTTTTGACAGCCTCTATGGCTACACCTTC. This chain joins TRBV4-2 to TRBJ1-2, and perhaps TRBD1 as D gene, on 5 matching bases. Taken from the germline V gene, the CDR1 and CDR2 loops are LGHNA and YNFKEQ. Deletion took 1 base off V and 4 bases off J, with a span of 13 bases between the germline ends. The CDR3 contains 15 residues, cysteine and phenylalanine counted. The retained sequence is limited to the CDR3, 45 bases, with the frame set at the first base.